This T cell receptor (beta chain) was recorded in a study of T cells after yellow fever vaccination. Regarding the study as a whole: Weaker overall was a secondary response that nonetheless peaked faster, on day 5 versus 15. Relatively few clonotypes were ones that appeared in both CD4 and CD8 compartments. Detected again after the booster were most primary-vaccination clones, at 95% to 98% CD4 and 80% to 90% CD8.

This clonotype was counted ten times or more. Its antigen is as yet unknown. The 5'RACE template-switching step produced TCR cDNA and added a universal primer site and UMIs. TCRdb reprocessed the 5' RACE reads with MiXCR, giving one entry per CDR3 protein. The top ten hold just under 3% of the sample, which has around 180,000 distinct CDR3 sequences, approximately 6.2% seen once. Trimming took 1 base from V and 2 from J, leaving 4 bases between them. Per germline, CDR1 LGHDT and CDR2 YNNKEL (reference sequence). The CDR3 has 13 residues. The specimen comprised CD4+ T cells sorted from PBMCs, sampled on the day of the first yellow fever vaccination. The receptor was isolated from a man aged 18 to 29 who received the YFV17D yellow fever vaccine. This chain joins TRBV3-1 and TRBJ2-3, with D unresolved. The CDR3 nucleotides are TGTGCCAGCAGCCAAGTTACCACAGATACGCAGTATTTT. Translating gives CASSQVTTDTQYF.